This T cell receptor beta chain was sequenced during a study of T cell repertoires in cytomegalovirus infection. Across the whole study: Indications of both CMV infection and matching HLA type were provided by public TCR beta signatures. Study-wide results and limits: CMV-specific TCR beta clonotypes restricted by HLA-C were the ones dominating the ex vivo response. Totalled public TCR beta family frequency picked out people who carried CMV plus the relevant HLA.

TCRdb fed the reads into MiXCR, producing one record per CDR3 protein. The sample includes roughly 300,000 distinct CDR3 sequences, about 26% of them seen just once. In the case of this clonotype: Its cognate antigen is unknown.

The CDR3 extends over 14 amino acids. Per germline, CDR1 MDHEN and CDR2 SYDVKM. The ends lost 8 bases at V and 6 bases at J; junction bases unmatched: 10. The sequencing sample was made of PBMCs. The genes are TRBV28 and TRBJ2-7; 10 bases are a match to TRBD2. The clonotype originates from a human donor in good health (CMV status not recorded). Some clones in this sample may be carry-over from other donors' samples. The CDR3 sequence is CASQFSSGSVEQYF. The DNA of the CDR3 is TGTGCCAGCCAATTCTCTAGCGGGAGTGTCGAGCAGTACTTC.